This T cell receptor (beta chain) was captured by sequencing in a study of blood T cell repertoires in COVID-19. The repertoire was sequenced with immunoSEQ multiplex PCR; TCRdb's copy has only in-frame clones and lacks some. The repertoire holds 250,000 to 300,000 clones, with about 91% as singletons. Per the germline V gene, CDR1 is SSHAT and CDR2 is FNYEAQ (reference sequence). This CDR3 comprises 15 residues. V was pared by 1 base and J by 0 bases, with 10 bases between. The clonotype was recovered from a woman aged 30 to 39 who had recovered from COVID-19. The chain is built from TRBV7-7 and TRBJ2-7; tentatively, D is TRBD1 (6 bases). The sample comprised peripheral blood. The DNA for the CDR3 is TGTGCCAGCAGCTTAGGGCAGGGGAGCTCCTACGAGCAGTACTTC. This gives the protein CASSLGQGSSYEQYF. The complete variable domain, with remaining parts taken from reference TRBV7-7 and TRBJ2-7, reads GAGVSQSPRYKVTKRGQDVTLRCDPISSHATLYWYQQALGQGPEFLTYFNYEAQPDKSGLPSDRFSAERPEGSISTLTIQRTEQRDSAMYRCASSLGQGSSYEQYFGPGTRLTVT.